Below are 2 T cell receptor beta chains sequenced from a single sample in a study of CD8 T cells in ankylosing spondylitis. The antigens these receptors bind are not known. TCRdb passed the 5' RACE reads through MiXCR, listing each CDR3 protein once. Seen here are fewer than 400,000 distinct CDR3 sequences, about 22% observed once, and the top ten hold about 15%. Findings of the study overall: Ankylosing spondylitis blood seemed to carry a telltale TCR beta motif made of fewer than 10 highly homologous variants.

The source material was blood, either unsorted or a sorted T cell fraction (not recorded which). The receptors shown here come from a male donor with ankylosing spondylitis.

The chain has TRBV5-4 and TRBJ2-7; 8 bases are shared with TRBD1. Trimming cost V 2 bases and J 5 bases; bases outside gene matches: 9. The CDR3 is 15 residues long. Germline V lookup: CDR1 SGHNT, CDR2 YYREEE (reference sequence). The CDR3 coding sequence is TGTGCCAGCAGCTTCCCGACAGGGGCGAGTCACGAGCAGTACTTC. It encodes CASSFPTGASHEQYF. The variable domain in full, with the rest retrieved from reference TRBV5-4 and TRBJ2-7, is ETGVTQSPTHLIKTRGQQVTLRCSSQSGHNTVSWYQQALGQGPQFIFQYYREEENGRGNFPPRFSGLQFPNYSSELNVNALELDDSALYLCASSFPTGASHEQYFGPGTRLTVT.

This clonotype was seen a few times. This chain links TRBV28 with TRBJ2-2, with 9 bases fitting TRBD1. Per the germline V gene, CDR1 is MDHEN and CDR2 is SYDVKM. The CDR3 is 17 amino acids. Trimming at V came to 7 bases and at J to 5 bases, leaving 14 bases not matched to a gene. CDR3 nucleotide sequence: TGTGCCAGCACTCTCGCCAGGGGGACAGGGATGACCGGGGAGCTGTTTTTT. As protein: CASTLARGTGMTGELFF.